The 30 T cell receptor beta chains below come from one sample, sequenced in a study of T cells after yellow fever vaccination. One entry per CDR3 protein, called by TCRdb with MiXCR from the 5' RACE reads. The sample includes approximately 510,000 distinct CDR3 sequences, roughly 22% of them seen just once. Sequencing used PBMCs, obtained less than 25 days after the first yellow fever vaccination. These receptor sequences come from a man younger than 35 who received the YFV17D yellow fever vaccine.

This clonotype was detected only a few times. J is TRBJ2-3 and V is TRBV18; a possible D gene is TRBD1 (6 bases). V was cut by 3 bases and J by 1 base, with 20 bases left in between. The CDR3 spans 18 residues. Germline assignment: CDR1 KGHSH and CDR2 LQKENI. The CDR3 DNA reads TGTGCCAGCTCACCGCGGCTGGGGACACCTCCCGGCACAGATACGCAGTATTTT. It is translated as CASSPRLGTPPGTDTQYF.

This clonotype was seen a few times. The chain joins TRBV12-3 or TRBV12-4 to TRBJ2-7, with unresolved D. The V and J ends lost 6 bases and 0 bases respectively, with 9 bases between them. This CDR3 is 13 amino acids long. The CDR3 loop reads CASRATGSYEQYF. The CDR3, as DNA: TGTGCCAGCAGGGCAACCGGCTCCTACGAGCAGTACTTC.

The chain couples TRBV28 to TRBJ1-4; no reliable D call. Trimming stripped 6 bases from V and 0 bases from J, with 5 bases between. The CDR3 sequence is 13 residues long. Germline CDR1 and CDR2: MDHEN and SYDVKM. CDR3 in amino acids: CASRIPTNEKLFF. In nucleotides, the CDR3 is TGTGCCAGCAGGATTCCAACTAATGAAAAACTGTTTTTT.

This clonotype occurred a few times. The rearrangement uses TRBV5-1 and TRBJ2-5, with unresolved D. The CDR3 extends over 16 amino acids. V shed 4 bases and J shed 1 base, with 17 bases lying between them. The germline CDR1 and CDR2 sequences are SGHRS and YFSETQ. The CDR3 reads CASSPLSFGRQETQYF. The CDR3 DNA reads TGCGCCAGCAGCCCCCTGAGCTTCGGCCGCCAAGAGACCCAGTACTTC.

This clonotype was detected a few times. This chain's CDR3 is CASRPVQGSGTEAFF. The DNA of the CDR3 is TGTGCCAGCAGGCCCGTCCAGGGGTCCGGCACTGAAGCTTTCTTT. This sequence joins TRBV5-4 and TRBJ1-1; the D gene is possibly TRBD1 (6 bases). Germline assignment: CDR1 SGHNT and CDR2 YYREEE (reference sequence). Between the trimmed V and J ends, which lost 5 bases and 4 bases, there was a span of 18 bases. The CDR3 is made up of 15 amino acids.

This rearrangement joins TRBV24-1 to TRBJ2-3; 10 bases align to TRBD1. Germline trimming cut 2 bases from V and 2 bases from J; bases unmatched to any gene: 6. This CDR3 comprises 17 residues. Germline values: CDR1 KGHDR, CDR2 SFDVKD. Here the CDR3 DNA reads TGTGCCACCAGTGATTCTTACGGGACAGGGGACACAGATACGCAGTATTTT. Its protein product is CATSDSYGTGDTDTQYF.

This clonotype appeared a few times. The gene calls are TRBV4-1 and TRBJ2-7; a possible D gene is TRBD2 (5 bases). This CDR3 spans 13 amino acids. The V end lost 3 bases, the J end lost 2 bases, and 8 bases lay between the germline ends. Germline V gene lookup returns CDR1 MGHRA and CDR2 YSYEKL. CDR3 sequence: CASSHAGTYEQYF. The CDR3 bases are TGCGCCAGCAGCCATGCCGGGACCTACGAGCAGTACTTC.

This clonotype showed up just a few times. The V gene is TRBV29-1, the J gene TRBJ1-1; D is unresolved. This CDR3 is built from 11 residues. The V gene's germline CDR1 is SQVTM and CDR2 ANQGSEA. The ends were cut back, 7 bases at V and 1 base at J, with 7 bases in the middle. The CDR3 region has the DNA TGCAGCGGGAGGGAGAACACTGAAGCTTTCTTT. The encoded protein is CSGRENTEAFF.

The chain combines TRBV4-1 with TRBJ2-2, with no clear D. This CDR3 contains 16 residues. V was cut by 1 base and J by 5 bases, with 14 bases left in between. Looked up from germline, CDR1 is MGHRA and CDR2 is YSYEKL. The chain's CDR3 is CASSQGQGFETGELFF. The CDR3, as DNA: TGCGCCAGCAGCCAAGGTCAAGGGTTTGAGACCGGGGAGCTGTTTTTT.

The V gene is TRBV4-3, the J gene TRBJ1-2; 7 bases align to TRBD1. V was clipped by 4 bases and J by 6 bases; unmatched bases: 14. The CDR3 is 16 residues long. The V gene's germline CDR1 is LGHNA and CDR2 YSLEER. This chain's CDR3 is CASSRGTDSGYDGYTF. CDR3 in DNA: TGCGCCAGCAGCCGAGGGACAGACTCGGGGTATGATGGCTACACCTTC.

The gene calls are TRBV10-2 and TRBJ2-2; either TRBD1 or TRBD2 may supply D (5 bases each). V was clipped by 8 bases and J by 4 bases, with 8 bases between them. CDR3 length: 12 amino acids. From germline, CDR1 is WSHSY and CDR2 SAAADI. The CDR3 DNA reads TGCGCCAGCGGGGGTATCACCGGGGAGCTGTTTTTT. Encoded protein: CASGGITGELFF.

Many counts were recorded for this clonotype. The gene calls are TRBV9 and TRBJ1-5; a weak D match, TRBD1 (5 bases). V lost 7 bases and J 4 bases, leaving 12 bases between the germline ends. This CDR3 has 13 amino acids. Germline CDR1 reads SGDLS; CDR2 reads YYNGEE. The CDR3 here is CASSATGNQPQHF. The DNA for the CDR3 is TGTGCCAGCTCAGCAACAGGTAATCAGCCCCAGCATTTT.

This clonotype was detected a few times. The chain combines TRBV11-2 with TRBJ2-1, with D possibly matching TRBD2 (5 bases). The CDR3 runs to 13 residues. In germline, CDR1 is SGHAT, CDR2 FQNNGV. The germline V and J ends were trimmed by 1 base and 10 bases, with 11 bases remaining between them. CDR3 protein: CASSLVYTGEQFF. CDR3 nucleotides: TGTGCCAGCAGCTTAGTTTATACGGGGGAGCAGTTCTTC.

This clonotype was seen a few times. The chain uses TRBV7-9 and TRBJ2-5; 11 nucleotides line up with TRBD1. Germline assignment: CDR1 SEHNR and CDR2 FQNEAQ (reference sequence). V trimming: 3 bases; J trimming: 4 bases; junction bases outside the gene matches: 1. This CDR3 region has 14 residues. CDR3 residues: CASSFGQGAETQYF. The DNA for the CDR3 is TGTGCCAGCAGCTTTGGACAGGGGGCAGAGACCCAGTACTTC.

This clonotype was counted between two and nine times. In DNA, the CDR3 is TGTGCCAGCATCTCGGGACTTCCTCGCTCCGAGCAGTACTTC. It specifies CASISGLPRSEQYF. V gene TRBV6-1 combines with J gene TRBJ2-7, with D possibly TRBD2 on 6 matching bases. The CDR3 is 14 amino acids. Trimming cost V 7 bases and J 6 bases, with 19 bases left between them. Germline V CDR1 and CDR2: MNHNS, SASEGT.

This clonotype was counted ten times or more. The chain is built from TRBV5-1 and TRBJ1-5; maybe TRBD1 (5 bases). CDR3 length: 15 residues. Between the trimmed V and J ends, which lost 2 bases and 1 base, there was a span of 10 bases. CDR1 SGHRS and CDR2 YFSETQ come from the germline V gene. The CDR3 DNA reads as TGCGCCAGCAGCTTAGGGCAGGGCAGCAATCAGCCCCAGCATTTT. It encodes CASSLGQGSNQPQHF. Looking up the rest from reference TRBV5-1 and TRBJ1-5 gives the full variable domain: KAGVTQTPRYLIKTRGQQVTLSCSPISGHRSVSWYQQTPGQGLQFLFEYFSETQRNKGNFPGRFSGRQFSNSRSEMNVSTLELGDSALYLCASSLGQGSNQPQHFGDGTRLSIL.

This clonotype was counted a few times. V gene TRBV24-1 combines with J gene TRBJ1-1; 10 positions agree with TRBD1. The CDR3 is 15 amino acids. CDR1 is KGHDR, CDR2 SFDVKD, per germline. After removal of 4 bases from V and 5 bases from J, the junction contained 6 bases not matched to a gene. The CDR3 protein is CATSDPGQGGTEAFF. For the CDR3, the DNA is TGTGCCACCAGTGACCCCGGACAGGGGGGTACTGAAGCTTTCTTT.

This clonotype was observed a handful of times. The rearrangement uses TRBV5-1 and TRBJ2-5; a weak D match, TRBD2 (7 bases). The germline gives CDR1 SGHRS, CDR2 YFSETQ. CDR3 length: 14 residues. V was clipped by 3 bases and J by 3 bases, with 12 bases between them. As DNA, the CDR3 is TGCGCCAGCAGCTGGGGGGGCGGTAAAGAGACCCAGTACTTC. It specifies CASSWGGGKETQYF.

The chain combines TRBV7-2 with TRBJ2-7; TRBD2 aligns across 7 bases. CDR3 length: 15 residues. Trimming at V came to 5 bases and at J to 2 bases, leaving 9 bases not matched to a gene. Germline lookup yields CDR1 SGHTA and CDR2 FQGNSA. CDR3 coding DNA: TGTGCCAGCAGCGTTCTAGCGGCTCTGACCTACGAGCAGTACTTC. It encodes CASSVLAALTYEQYF.

This sequence joins TRBV30 and TRBJ2-7, with D possibly being TRBD1 (6 bases). The V and J ends lost 0 bases and 7 bases respectively, with 10 bases between them. This CDR3 has 12 amino acids. Germline assignment: CDR1 GTSNPN and CDR2 SVGIG (reference sequence). CDR3 sequence: CAWSVTGREQYF. CDR3 coding DNA: TGTGCCTGGAGTGTAACAGGGCGTGAGCAGTACTTC.

The table lists this clonotype with a few counts. The V and J genes are TRBV12-3 or TRBV12-4 and TRBJ2-7, with 7 bases fitting TRBD2. This CDR3 spans 15 amino acids. V shed 1 base and J 2 bases; nucleotides not matched to a gene: 5. CDR3 region: CASSLVGGKAYEQYF. The CDR3 bases are TGTGCCAGCAGTTTAGTCGGGGGGAAGGCCTACGAGCAGTACTTC.

This clonotype was counted a few times. This chain connects TRBV29-1 to TRBJ1-2, with D uncertain. In germline, CDR1 is SQVTM, CDR2 ANQGSEA. This CDR3 is 12 amino acids long. V shed 7 bases and J shed 4 bases, with 13 bases lying between them. The CDR3 loop is CSAEGMGYGYTF. The CDR3 DNA is TGCAGCGCCGAGGGTATGGGCTATGGCTACACCTTC. Complete variable domain (other parts from reference TRBV29-1 and TRBJ1-2): SAVISQKPSRDICQRGTSLTIQCQVDSQVTMMFWYRQQPGQSLTLIATANQGSEATYESGFVIDKFPISRPNLTFSTLTVSNMSPEDSSIYLCSAEGMGYGYTFGSGTRLTVV.

V gene TRBV4-3 combines with J gene TRBJ2-7, with no clear D. Germline V gene sequence: CDR1 LGHNA, CDR2 YSLEER. The CDR3 consists of 14 residues. Trimming removed 3 bases from V and 5 bases from J, with 14 bases in between. The CDR3 spells CASSQELHPDEQYF. The CDR3 coding sequence is TGCGCCAGCAGCCAGGAATTGCACCCCGACGAGCAGTACTTC.

The table lists this clonotype with a few counts. The V and J genes are TRBV4-3 and TRBJ2-1; 7 bases line up with TRBD2. With 0 bases clipped from V and 12 bases from J, the junction kept 5 bases outside the gene matches. Germline V gene data show CDR1 as LGHNA and CDR2 as YSLEER. This CDR3 has 13 residues. Here the CDR3 reads CASSQDTGGGQFF. In DNA form, the CDR3 reads TGCGCCAGCAGCCAAGATACGGGGGGTGGGCAGTTCTTC.

The chain joins TRBV19 to TRBJ1-1, with D maybe TRBD1 (5 bases). Germline CDR1 and CDR2: LNHDA and SQIVND (reference sequence). V was clipped by 1 base and J by 3 bases, with 9 bases between them. CDR3 length: 14 amino acids. The CDR3 nucleotides are TGTGCCAGTAGTATAGTGGGGGGAGACACTGAAGCTTTCTTT. Protein: CASSIVGGDTEAFF. Combining the CDR3 with reference TRBV19 and TRBJ1-1 gives the whole variable domain DGGITQSPKYLFRKEGQNVTLSCEQNLNHDAMYWYRQDPGQGLRLIYYSQIVNDFQKGDIAEGYSVSREKKESFPLTVTSAQKNPTAFYLCASSIVGGDTEAFFGQGTRLTVV.

J is TRBJ1-5 and V is TRBV6-1, with D maybe TRBD1 (6 bases). The CDR3 sequence is 13 residues long. Germline CDR1 MNHNS, CDR2 SASEGT. V was cut by 4 bases and J by 11 bases, with 15 bases left in between. In DNA, the CDR3 is TGTGCCAGCAGTGTCCGACAGGCCTCGGCCCAGCATTTT. Translation gives CASSVRQASAQHF.

The genes are TRBV11-1 and TRBJ2-5, with D perhaps TRBD2 (7 bases). This CDR3 region has 18 residues. Looked up from germline, CDR1 is SGHAT and CDR2 is FQDESV (reference sequence). Trimming took off 1 base at V and 2 bases at J, with 20 bases between the two ends. The CDR3 DNA is TGTGCCAGCAGCTTAGAATTCGGGGGGCGCGTCCAACAAGAGACCCAGTACTTC. Translating it yields CASSLEFGGRVQQETQYF.

This chain links TRBV28 with TRBJ2-1; a possible D gene is TRBD2 (5 bases). From germline, CDR1 is MDHEN and CDR2 SYDVKM. This CDR3 is built from 13 residues. Trimming removed 7 bases at V and 1 base at J, with 8 bases between. The DNA for the CDR3 is TGTGCCAGCACGGAGGAATCCTACAATGAGCAGTTCTTC. Its translation: CASTEESYNEQFF.

This clonotype was seen only a few times. The chain joins TRBV4-3 to TRBJ1-2, with unresolved D. Trimming removed 4 bases at V and 4 bases at J, with 13 bases between. This CDR3 spans 14 amino acids. The germline V gene has CDR1 LGHNA and CDR2 YSLEER. CDR3 protein: CASSRGREGYGYTF. The CDR3 region has the DNA TGCGCCAGCAGCCGTGGGAGGGAAGGCTATGGCTACACCTTC.

The chain joins TRBV24-1 to TRBJ1-2, with 7 bases aligning to TRBD1. The germline gives CDR1 KGHDR, CDR2 SFDVKD. The J segment lost 4 bases and the V segment lost 11 bases, leaving 6 bases of the junction unmatched. The length of the CDR3 is 12 residues. The CDR3 coding sequence is TGTGCCAGCGACAGGGCTCCCTATGGCTACACCTTC. Translated: CASDRAPYGYTF.